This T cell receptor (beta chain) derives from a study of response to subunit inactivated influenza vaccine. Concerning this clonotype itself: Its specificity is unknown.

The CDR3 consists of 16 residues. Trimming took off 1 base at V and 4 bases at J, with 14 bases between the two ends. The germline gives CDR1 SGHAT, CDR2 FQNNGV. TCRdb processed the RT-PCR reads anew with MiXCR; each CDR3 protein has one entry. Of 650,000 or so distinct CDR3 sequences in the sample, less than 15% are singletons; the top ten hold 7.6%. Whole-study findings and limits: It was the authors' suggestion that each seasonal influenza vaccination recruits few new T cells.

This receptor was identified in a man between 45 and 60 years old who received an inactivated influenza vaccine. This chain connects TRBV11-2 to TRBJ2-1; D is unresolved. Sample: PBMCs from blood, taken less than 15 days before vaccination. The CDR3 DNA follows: TGTGCCAGCAGCTTAGTAACCGGGCCAAGGTACAATGAGCAGTTCTTC. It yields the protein CASSLVTGPRYNEQFF.